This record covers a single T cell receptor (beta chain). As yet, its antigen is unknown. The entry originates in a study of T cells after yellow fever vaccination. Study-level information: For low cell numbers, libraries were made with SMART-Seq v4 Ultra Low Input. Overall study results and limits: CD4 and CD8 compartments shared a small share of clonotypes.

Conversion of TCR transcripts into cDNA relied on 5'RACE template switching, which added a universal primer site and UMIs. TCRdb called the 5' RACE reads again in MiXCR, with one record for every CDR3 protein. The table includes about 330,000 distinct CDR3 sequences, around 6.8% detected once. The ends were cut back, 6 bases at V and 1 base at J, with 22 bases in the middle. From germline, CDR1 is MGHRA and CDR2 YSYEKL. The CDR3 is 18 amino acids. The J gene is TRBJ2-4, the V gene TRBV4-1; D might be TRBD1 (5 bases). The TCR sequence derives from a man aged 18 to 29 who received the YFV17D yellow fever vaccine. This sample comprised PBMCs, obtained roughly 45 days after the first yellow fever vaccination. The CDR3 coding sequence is TGCGCCAGCAGACCGCTAATGACAGCCCCTGTGGCCAAAAACATTCAGTACTTC. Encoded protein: CASRPLMTAPVAKNIQYF.